A single sample is the source of the 20 T cell receptor beta chains below, sequenced in a study of shared clonotypes between healthy human individuals. Positively selected for CCR7, the CD45RO-negative cells used as naive CD8 cells excluded terminally differentiated effector memory CD45RA+ cells. Sequencing was performed with immunoSEQ multiplex PCR; in TCRdb, only in-frame clones are kept and a portion is missing. The sample holds about 820,000 clones, 80% to 95% seen once. Sample: naive CD8+ T cells sorted from blood. Receptors originate from a man aged 25 to 40 in good health.

This chain links TRBV7-9 with TRBJ2-3; D is possibly TRBD2 (7 bases). CDR1 and CDR2 (germline): SEHNR, FQNEAQ (reference sequence). This CDR3 is built from 18 residues. Trimming pared 6 bases from V and 1 base from J, leaving 23 bases between. DNA for the CDR3: TGTGCCAGCAGGAAAGGGGGGGGAGTGAGCGGTGGCACAGATACGCAGTATTTT. Amino acids: CASRKGGGVSGGTDTQYF.

The chain links TRBV27 to TRBJ1-2; 7 bases match TRBD1. The V segment lost 10 bases and the J segment 5 bases; nucleotides outside the gene matches: 7. Germline V gives CDR1 MNHEY, CDR2 SMNVEV (reference sequence). The CDR3 contains 12 residues. CDR3 protein: CATSGGGYGYTF. CDR3 nucleotide sequence: TGTGCCACCTCAGGGGGAGGGTATGGCTACACCTTC.

This chain uses TRBV23-1 with TRBJ2-1; 7 bases align to TRBD2. TRBV23-1 has ORF status, its function being uncertain. The CDR3 sequence is 19 residues long. Germline trimming cut 4 bases from V and 8 bases from J; bases unmatched to any gene: 23. The CDR3 is CASSRPPRASGTVRYEQFF. The CDR3 nucleotides read TGCGCCAGCAGTCGGCCCCCCCGGGCTAGCGGAACTGTCAGGTATGAGCAGTTCTTC.

V is TRBV27 and J is TRBJ2-3; 16 bases are a match to TRBD2. With V trimmed by 5 bases and J by 4 bases, 12 bases remained unmatched. CDR3 size: 19 residues. The germline gives CDR1 MNHEY, CDR2 SMNVEV (reference sequence). This CDR3 reads CASSRPGLAGGPRADTQYF. The CDR3 nucleotides are TGTGCCAGCAGTCGACCGGGACTAGCGGGAGGGCCGAGAGCAGATACGCAGTATTTT.

The rearrangement uses TRBV18 and TRBJ1-1; D gene ambiguous. Germline V gives CDR1 KGHSH, CDR2 LQKENI. Trimming stripped 3 bases from V and 4 bases from J, with 9 bases between. The CDR3 is 13 amino acids. The CDR3 spells CASSPSGGTEAFF. DNA of the CDR3: TGTGCCAGCTCACCGTCGGGTGGCACTGAAGCTTTCTTT.

The chain joins TRBV5-6 to TRBJ1-6; tentatively, D is TRBD1 (5 bases). Germline lookup yields CDR1 SGHDT and CDR2 YYEEEE. This CDR3 has 16 residues. V gave up 3 bases and J gave up 4 bases, with 14 bases separating them. The CDR3 here is CASSSVPGAYNSPLHF. DNA for the CDR3: TGTGCCAGCAGCTCAGTCCCCGGGGCATATAATTCACCCCTCCACTTT.

The chain employs TRBV10-2 and TRBJ2-1; D is perhaps TRBD2 (6 bases). The CDR3 has 13 amino acids. CDR1 is WSHSY, CDR2 SAAADI, per germline. Trimming removed 2 bases at V and 10 bases at J, with 12 bases between. In DNA, the CDR3 is TGCGCCAGCAGTGAGGGAACTAGCATGGAGCAGTTCTTC. Its protein is CASSEGTSMEQFF.

This clone was observed a handful of times. V and J are TRBV6-1 and TRBJ1-1, with D uncertain. Trimming took 0 bases from V and 7 from J, leaving 15 bases between them. From germline, CDR1 is MNHNS and CDR2 SASEGT. The CDR3 contains 15 residues. CDR3 in DNA: TGTGCCAGCAGTGAAGCCGACCGAGGCCACCGTGAAGCTTTCTTT. Protein product: CASSEADRGHREAFF.

This clone was observed a single time. This rearrangement joins TRBV5-4 to TRBJ2-7, with 7 bases fitting TRBD2. Germline V gives CDR1 SGHNT, CDR2 YYREEE (reference sequence). V lost 4 bases to trimming and J lost 7 bases; unmatched junction nucleotides: 11. There are 14 residues in the CDR3. CDR3 protein: CASSLADGRREQYF. Here the CDR3 DNA reads TGTGCCAGCAGCCTAGCGGATGGACGTAGGGAGCAGTACTTC.

As regards this clone: This is likely a read error, given that the CDR3 carries no conserved phenylalanine or tryptophan at its end. The DNA is omitted, as the CDR3 cannot be located on it reliably, and the CDR3 follows TCRdb's listing. The chain combines TRBV7-9 with TRBJ2-3; the table gives TRBD1 as D, unverified against the DNA. The CDR3 extends over 15 residues, inclusive of both ends. Germline V gene lookup returns CDR1 SEHNR and CDR2 FQNEAQ (reference sequence). This CDR3 is CASRSTRLTDRRQYL.

The V gene is TRBV4-2, the J gene TRBJ2-1; TRBD2 aligns across 10 bases. The V and J ends lost 4 bases and 2 bases, in that order; junction bases with no gene match: 11. The germline V gene encodes CDR1 LGHNA and CDR2 YNFKEQ. The CDR3 is 18 amino acids. CDR3 nucleotide sequence: TGTGCCAGCAGCCCTGGGGCTAGCGGGAGCGGGGCCTACAATGAGCAGTTCTTC. Amino acid sequence: CASSPGASGSGAYNEQFF.

V usage is TRBV6-5 and J usage is TRBJ1-2; possibly TRBD1 for D (5 bases). The CDR3 has 13 amino acids. V gave up 4 bases and J gave up 7 bases, with 13 bases separating them. CDR1 and CDR2 (germline): MNHEY, SVGAGI. CDR3 amino acids: CASSFGAEGGYTF. The CDR3 region has the DNA TGTGCCAGCAGTTTCGGGGCAGAAGGTGGCTACACCTTC.

J is TRBJ1-1 and V is TRBV6-6; D gene unclear. The CDR3 is made up of 14 amino acids. Trimming cost V 0 bases and J 8 bases, with 13 bases left between them. Germline V gene lookup returns CDR1 MNHNY and CDR2 SVGAGI (reference sequence). CDR3 amino acids: CASSYSAGGGEAFF. As DNA, the CDR3 is TGTGCCAGCAGTTACTCGGCAGGAGGCGGCGAAGCTTTCTTT.

In regard to this clone: Other nucleotide sequences in the sample specify the same CDR3. V is TRBV29-1 and J is TRBJ2-7; TRBD2 agrees at 9 bases. The CDR3 has 13 amino acids. Germline CDR1 and CDR2: SQVTM and ANQGSEA. With 5 bases clipped from V and 1 base from J, the junction kept 3 bases outside the gene matches. As DNA, the CDR3 is TGCAGCGTTAAGACTAGCGGTTCCTACGAGCAGTACTTC. This translates into CSVKTSGSYEQYF.

The chain couples TRBV27 to TRBJ1-5; perhaps TRBD1 as D (5 bases). Germline-derived CDR1 and CDR2 are MNHEY and SMNVEV (reference sequence). The CDR3 spans 14 residues. V was pared by 4 bases and J by 5 bases, with 12 bases between. The CDR3 bases are TGTGCCAGCAGTTCCCAGGGCCCTTATCAGCCCCAGCATTTT. This sequence encodes CASSSQGPYQPQHF.

A single count supports this clone. The V and J genes are TRBV27 and TRBJ2-7; D may be TRBD1 or TRBD2 (5 bases each). This CDR3 contains 13 residues. V lost 7 bases to trimming and J lost 5 bases, with 15 bases between them. Germline CDR1 and CDR2: MNHEY and SMNVEV (reference sequence). Written as DNA, the CDR3 is TGTGCCAGCAATCCAGCCGGGGACCACGAGCAGTACTTC. Its translation: CASNPAGDHEQYF.

With regard to this clone: The junction differs from germline at one of its ends, possibly a read error. The chain is built from TRBV18 and TRBJ2-7, with 8 bases lining up with TRBD2. Germline V gene sequence: CDR1 KGHSH, CDR2 LQKENI. The CDR3 spans 15 residues. The CDR3 DNA reads as TGTGCCAGCTCAGATACGACTAGCGTGAACTACGAGCAGTGCTTC. Translating it yields CASSDTTSVNYEQCF.

The V gene is TRBV4-3, the J gene TRBJ2-5; 8 nucleotides align to TRBD2. CDR3 length: 15 residues. CDR1 is LGHNA and CDR2 is YSLEER in the germline V gene. With 4 bases clipped from V and 4 bases from J, the junction kept 8 bases outside the gene matches. The CDR3 sequence is CASSPTVAGPETQYF. CDR3 bases: TGCGCCAGCAGCCCTACCGTAGCGGGACCAGAGACCCAGTACTTC.

The chain is built from TRBV28 and TRBJ2-2; 10 bases are shared with TRBD1. The CDR3 length is 21 residues. Per germline, CDR1 MDHEN and CDR2 SYDVKM. Trimming at V came to 5 bases and at J to 4 bases, leaving 22 bases not matched to a gene. The CDR3 DNA sequence: TGTGCCAGCAGTGTACCTCTTGTTCGGGACAGGGGTGTTCTTCCCACCGGGGAGCTGTTTTTT. Translation: CASSVPLVRDRGVLPTGELFF.

The chain couples TRBV28 to TRBJ2-3; 8 bases map to TRBD1. The junction had 11 bases not matched to a gene; V was cut back by 3 bases and J by 3 bases. This CDR3 comprises 17 residues. Germline-derived CDR1 and CDR2 are MDHEN and SYDVKM. The CDR3 DNA is TGTGCCAGCAGTTTCCCACCCCGGACAGGGCGGACAGATACGCAGTATTTT. As protein: CASSFPPRTGRTDTQYF.